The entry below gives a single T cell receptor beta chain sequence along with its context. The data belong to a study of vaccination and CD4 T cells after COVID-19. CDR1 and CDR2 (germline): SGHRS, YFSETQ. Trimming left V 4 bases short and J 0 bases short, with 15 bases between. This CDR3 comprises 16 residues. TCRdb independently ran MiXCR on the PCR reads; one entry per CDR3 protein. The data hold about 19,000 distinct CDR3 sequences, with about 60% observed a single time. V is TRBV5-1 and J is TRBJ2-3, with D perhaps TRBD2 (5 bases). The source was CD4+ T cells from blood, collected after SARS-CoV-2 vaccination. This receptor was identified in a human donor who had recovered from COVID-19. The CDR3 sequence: CASSAVLRASTDTQYF. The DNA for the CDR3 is TGCGCCAGCAGCGCCGTCTTGCGGGCAAGCACAGATACGCAGTATTTT.